This TCR beta chain stems from a study of OX40 agonist ivuxolimab in advanced cancers. This CDR3 is 14 amino acids long. CDR1 is SGHRS, CDR2 YFSETQ, per germline. V trimming: 4 bases; J trimming: 4 bases; junction bases outside the gene matches: 7. About this clone itself: Antigen specificity is unknown.

Profiling relied on immunoSEQ multiplex PCR, and the TCRdb table lists in-frame clones only, not all of them. The repertoire consists of approximately 92,000 clones, with approximately 80% occurring once and the leading ten covering roughly 5%. Notes on the study in general: More expanded clones were found, on average, in CD8+ than in CD4+ T cells.

The source was CD4+ or CD8+ T cells sorted from blood, collected in a trial of the OX40 agonist ivuxolimab. The chain is built from TRBV5-1 and TRBJ1-1, with 7 positions matching TRBD1. This receptor was taken from an adult with an advanced solid tumor such as melanoma, head and neck, liver or kidney cancer. The CDR3: CASSPLTGSTEAFF. CDR3 sequence (DNA): TGCGCCAGCAGCCCCTTGACAGGGTCCACTGAAGCTTTCTTT.